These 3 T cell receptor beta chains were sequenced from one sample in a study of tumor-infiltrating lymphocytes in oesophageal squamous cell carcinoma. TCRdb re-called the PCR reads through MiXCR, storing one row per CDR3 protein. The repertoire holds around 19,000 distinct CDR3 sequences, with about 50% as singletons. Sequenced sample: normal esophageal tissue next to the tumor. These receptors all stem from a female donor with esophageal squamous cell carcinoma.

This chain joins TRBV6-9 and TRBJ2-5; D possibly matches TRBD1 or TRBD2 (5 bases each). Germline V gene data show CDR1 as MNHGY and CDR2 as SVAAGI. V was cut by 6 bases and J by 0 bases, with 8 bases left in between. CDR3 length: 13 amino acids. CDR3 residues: CASSRDHQETQYF. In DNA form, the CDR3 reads TGTGCCAGCAGCCGGGACCACCAAGAGACCCAGTACTTC.

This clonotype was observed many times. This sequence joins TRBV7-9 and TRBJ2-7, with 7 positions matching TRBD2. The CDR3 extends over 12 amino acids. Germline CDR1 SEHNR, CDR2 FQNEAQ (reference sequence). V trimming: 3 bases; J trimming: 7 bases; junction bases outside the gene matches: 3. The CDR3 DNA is TGTGCCAGCAGCTTGTGGGAGGGGGAGCAGTACTTC. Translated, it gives CASSLWEGEQYF.

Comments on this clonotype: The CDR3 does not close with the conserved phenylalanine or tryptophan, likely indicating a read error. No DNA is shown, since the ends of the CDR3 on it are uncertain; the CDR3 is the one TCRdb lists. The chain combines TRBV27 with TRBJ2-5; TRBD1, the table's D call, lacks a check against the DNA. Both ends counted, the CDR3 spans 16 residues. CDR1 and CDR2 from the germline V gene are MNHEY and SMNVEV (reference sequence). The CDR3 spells CASSLSGRDDGYTFGS.